The source of this T cell receptor (beta chain) is a study of T cell repertoires in cytomegalovirus infection (dated by TCRdb to the late 2010s). Describing the broader study: Because public TCR beta signatures pointed to carriage of CMV infection together with the matching HLA type, the HLA type of each donor mattered for the analysis. What the study reported, not specific to this receptor: Cumulative frequency of public TCR beta family members discriminated carriers of CMV infection plus the relevant HLA type in this cohort and an independent approximately 350-donor cohort. The ex vivo response was dominated by HLA-C-restricted CMV-specific TCR beta clonotypes, which also provided the single most frequent clonotype in two of eight donors.

The germline V end is reduced by 0 bases and the J end by 0 bases; junction bases left unmatched: 4. Via the germline V gene, CDR1 is SGHRS and CDR2 YFSETQ. The CDR3 numbers 16 residues from cysteine through phenylalanine. Only the CDR3 portion is preserved as DNA: 48 bases, with reading frame beginning at the first base. A word on this clonotype: This receptor's antigen is unknown. No base qualities exist here, and no much larger clone lies one base off it.

The sequencer listed for this sample is Illumina HiSeq 1500. TCRdb reworked the public reads: Q25 trimming with fastp, MiXCR clone assembly, productive beta chains retained. Identical CDR3 protein sequences are pooled into one entry, listed with their most common genes and DNA. The sample records about 740,000 distinct CDR3 sequences, 35% of which are singletons. The ten largest clones take up around 2.6% of the sample. The source material was PBMCs. The clonotype originates from a human donor in good health (CMV status not recorded). Some clones in this sample may be carry-over from other donors' samples. Here the chain combines TRBV5-1 and TRBJ1-1; 8 nucleotides in the junction match TRBD1. The CDR3 loop reads CASSLGAGGMNTEAFF. The DNA is TGCGCCAGCAGCTTGGGGGCAGGGGGCATGAACACTGAAGCTTTCTTT.